The present T cell receptor beta chain was sequenced within a study of T cells in Graves' hyperthyroidism and ophthalmopathy. This clonotype occurred many times. RNA transcripts provided the source from which TCR beta CDR3 regions were amplified. Primed by the HTBI set, a first-round RT-PCR was run on the TCR CDR3. One entry per CDR3 protein, called by TCRdb with MiXCR from the multiplex PCR reads. The data hold about 400,000 distinct CDR3 sequences, with about 14% observed a single time. Sequencing input: blood. This receptor was identified in a man aged 50-59 years with Graves' ophthalmopathy.

This CDR3 reads CASSQPGLMNTEAFF. As DNA, the CDR3 is TGTGCCAGCAGCCAGCCCGGTCTCATGAACACTGAAGCTTTCTTT. This rearrangement joins TRBV3-1 to TRBJ1-1; D not resolved. V lost 3 bases, J lost 0 bases, and 11 bases lay in between. CDR3 length: 15 residues. CDR1 and CDR2 (germline): LGHDT, YNNKEL (reference sequence).